The 30 T cell receptor beta chains in this list originate from one sample, sequenced in a study of CD8+ T cells in alopecia areata. Following RNA extraction, reverse transcription yielded cDNA that acted as the sequencing template. Using immunoSEQ multiplex PCR, the repertoire was profiled, and TCRdb retains in-frame clones only, with some absent. There are over 8,500 clones in the sample, none observed a single time. The sorting of pooled cutaneous lymph node cells relied on CD4, CD8alpha, NKG2D, NKG2ACE and other markers. The sequencing input was CD8+ T cells sorted from a lymph node. The source of these receptors is a C3H/HeJ mouse with alopecia areata. Strain haplotype (MHC): H2-k.

In this sample, this clone turned up a few times. A single base separates this from a much larger clone, so it may be a read error. These gene names are mouse names. The read ends 4 residues early relative to the CDR3; the germline J gene fills the gap. V is TRBV19 and J is TRBJ2-7, with D tentatively TRBD1 (5 bases). Germline values: CDR1 FNHDT, CDR2 SITEND (reference sequence). The CDR3 extends over 12 amino acids. CDR3 DNA, as far as it was read: TGTGCCAGCATCGCAGGGCGGGAT. It is translated as CASIAGRD. The whole CDR3 reads CASIAGRDEQYF.

This clone was detected many times. Germline and genes here are mouse. The read stops 4 residues short of the end of the CDR3; the missing end is completed from the germline J gene. This chain uses TRBV31 with TRBJ1-2; D remains ambiguous. Germline V gene lookup returns CDR1 GKSSPN and CDR2 SITVG. The V gene lost 4 bases and the J gene lost 0 bases, with 3 bases spanning the gap. This CDR3 is 11 amino acids long. CDR3 bases read: TGTGCCTGGACATCAAACTCC. It is translated as CAWTSNS. The CDR3 in its entirety is CAWTSNSDYTF.

This clone was observed many times. Mouse germline and gene names are used. The CDR3 goes on 4 residues after the read ends, and that part is filled in from the germline J gene. The V call is TRBV5, the J call TRBJ2-1; TRBD2 aligns across 10 bases. The CDR3 has 16 amino acids. Germline-derived CDR1 and CDR2 are LGHNA and YNLKQL (reference sequence). V dropped 2 bases and J dropped 3; count of bases not matched to a gene: 4. The CDR3 region is CASSQTGTGAYAEQFF. The DNA read from the CDR3 is TGTGCCAGCAGCCAAACCGGGACTGGGGCCTATGCT.

In this sample, this clone turned up many times. Genes and germline are mouse. The read ends 4 residues shy of where the CDR3 ends; the end is completed using the germline J gene. This sequence joins TRBV12-1 and TRBJ2-4, with 10 bases matching TRBD2. V shed 4 bases, J shed 2 bases, and the junction held 5 bases outside the gene matches. This CDR3 has 15 amino acids. Per the germline V gene, CDR1 is SGHSN and CDR2 is HYEKVE. The CDR3 spells CASSEDWGTQNTLYF. CDR3 bases read: TGTGCCAGCTCCGAGGACTGGGGGACTCAAAAC.

This clone has ten or more counts. The gene names here belong to mouse. The read finishes 4 residues shy of the CDR3 end, and the germline J gene is used to complete it. This sequence joins TRBV17 and TRBJ2-5, with 10 nucleotides matching TRBD2. The CDR3 sequence is 16 residues long. Unmatched junction bases numbered 2, after V lost 2 bases and J lost 0 bases. The germline gives CDR1 MNHDT, CDR2 YYDKIL. The CDR3 reads CASSRNWGGNQDTQYF. The CDR3 bases that were read are TGTGCTAGCAGTAGAAACTGGGGGGGTAACCAAGAC.

This clone showed up many times. Germline and genes here are mouse. From the germline J gene comes the end of the CDR3, since the read stops 4 residues before it. This chain links TRBV1 with TRBJ2-7; D gene ambiguous. With 0 bases removed from V and 3 bases from J, the gap between germline ends came to 6 bases. The CDR3 has 13 residues. Germline lookup yields CDR1 NSQYPW and CDR2 LRSPGD (reference sequence). This CDR3 is CTCSADRLYEQYF. The covered CDR3 bases are TGCACCTGCAGTGCAGACAGACTCTAT.

This clone was counted at least ten times. Gene names denote mouse genes. The sequence runs out 4 residues before the end of the CDR3; the remainder is reconstructed from the germline J gene. The chain employs TRBV1 and TRBJ2-3, with D possibly TRBD2 on 7 matching bases. This CDR3 has 14 amino acids. V lost 4 bases and J lost 1, with 9 bases in between. Germline CDR1 reads NSQYPW; CDR2 reads LRSPGD (reference sequence). CDR3 DNA, as far as it was read: TGCACCTGCAGTGGGGGGGCGGGTGCAGAA. Translation: CTCSGGAGAE. The full CDR3 reads CTCSGGAGAETLYF. Together with reference TRBV1 and TRBJ2-3, the CDR3 gives the full variable domain: VTLLEQNPRWRLVPRGQAVNLRCILKNSQYPWMSWYQQDLQKQLQWLFTLRSPGDKEVKSLPGADYLATRVTDTELRLQVANMSQGRTLYCTCSGGAGAETLYFGSGTRLTVL.

This clone was observed many times. The gene symbols are mouse symbols. The CDR3 end falls 4 residues outside the read, so it is completed with the germline J gene. The chain couples TRBV31 to TRBJ2-7; no firm D call. The germline V gene encodes CDR1 GKSSPN and CDR2 SITVG. The CDR3 is 12 residues long. Between the trimmed V and J ends, which lost 1 base and 0 bases, there was a span of 4 bases. The CDR3 region is CAWSQSSYEQYF. CDR3 DNA, as far as it was read: TGTGCCTGGAGTCAAAGCTCCTAT.

This clone showed up just a few times. Gene labels here are mouse ones. Read coverage stops 3 residues before the CDR3 terminus; the germline J gene supplies the remainder. The V and J genes are TRBV31 and TRBJ1-6; D perhaps matches TRBD1 (5 bases). TRBJ1-6 carries the ORF label, with uncertain function. Germline-derived CDR1 and CDR2 are GKSSPN and SITVG. Trimming removed 1 base from V and 0 bases from J, with 10 bases in between. This CDR3 comprises 16 residues. CDR3 bases read: TGTGCCTGGAGTCCCGAGGGGTCTTCCTATAATTCGCCC. Amino acids: CAWSPEGSSYNSP. The entire CDR3 protein reads CAWSPEGSSYNSPLYF.

By sample share, this clone is medium-sized (0.01 to 0.1%). Gene and germline names: mouse. Read coverage stops 4 residues before the CDR3 terminus; the germline J gene supplies the remainder. The chain joins TRBV13-2 to TRBJ2-5; 8 bases align to TRBD2. The CDR3 sequence is 15 residues long. The V gene end was trimmed by 0 bases and the J gene end by 1 base; junction bases not matched to a gene: 1. The germline CDR1 and CDR2 sequences are NNHNN and SYGAGS (reference sequence). The part of the CDR3 DNA that was read is TGTGCCAGCGGTGATGGCTGGGGGGACCAAGAC. As protein: CASGDGWGDQD. The entire CDR3 protein reads CASGDGWGDQDTQYF.

As to this clone: Gene names and germline match the mouse. The CDR3 is cut off 4 residues early in the read; its end comes from the germline J gene. This chain uses TRBV13-1 with TRBJ2-5; 9 bases agree with TRBD2. The V segment lost 0 bases and the J segment 2 bases; nucleotides outside the gene matches: 4. Germline V gene sequence: CDR1 NSHNY, CDR2 SYGAGN. This CDR3 is 16 amino acids long. This chain's CDR3 is CASSDVDWGTQDTQYF. The CDR3 DNA, read in part, is TGTGCCAGCAGTGATGTGGACTGGGGAACCCAAGAC.

This clone was counted many times. Germline and genes: mouse. Read data end 4 residues before the CDR3 end; the end is taken from the germline J gene. The V call is TRBV13-1, the J call TRBJ2-1, with 7 bases identical to TRBD2. Germline values: CDR1 NSHNY, CDR2 SYGAGN. V shed 0 bases and J 1 base; nucleotides not matched to a gene: 1. This CDR3 comprises 15 residues. Here the CDR3 reads CASSDAGGNYAEQFF. The DNA read from the CDR3 is TGTGCCAGCAGTGATGCGGGGGGGAACTATGCT.

The table lists this clone with many counts. All gene names here are mouse names. CDR3 loop: CASGVGDSAETLYF. CDR3 DNA, as far as it was read: TGTGCCAGCGGTGTAGGGGATAGTGCAGAA. The chain joins TRBV13-2 to TRBJ2-3; a possible D gene is TRBD1 (5 bases). The missing CDR3 end, 4 residues past where the read stops, is filled in from the germline J gene. Per germline, CDR1 NNHNN and CDR2 SYGAGS (reference sequence). The CDR3 has 14 amino acids. V was pared by 3 bases and J by 0 bases, with 8 bases between.

This clone occurred many times. Here the gene names and germline are mouse. The CDR3 is cut off 4 residues early in the read; its end comes from the germline J gene. The rearrangement links TRBV19 to TRBJ2-3; tentatively, D is TRBD2 (6 bases). Germline V gene data show CDR1 as FNHDT and CDR2 as SITEND (reference sequence). Trimming took 0 bases from V and 3 from J, leaving 8 bases between them. The CDR3 runs to 14 residues. The CDR3 sequence is CASSIAGGAETLYF. The sequenced CDR3 bases are TGTGCCAGCAGTATAGCCGGGGGGGCAGAA.

This clone came up many times. Gene labels here are mouse ones. Sequencing ends 4 residues short of the CDR3 end; the germline J gene provides the rest. The J gene is TRBJ2-3, the V gene TRBV13-3; D gene uncertain. Germline CDR1 NNHDY, CDR2 SYVADS. The CDR3 runs to 16 residues. Between the trimmed V and J ends, which lost 0 bases and 0 bases, there was a span of 11 bases. The sequenced CDR3 bases are TGTGCCAGCAGTGATGTAGATGGTCCTAGTGCAGAA. This sequence encodes CASSDVDGPSAE. The entire CDR3 reads CASSDVDGPSAETLYF.

The table lists this clone with many counts. Any gene name here is a mouse gene name. Coverage ceases 4 residues before the CDR3 finishes, and the germline J gene fills in the end. The genes are TRBV14 and TRBJ2-1, with D possibly TRBD1 on 6 matching bases. Trimming shortened V by 2 bases and J by 3 bases, and 9 bases separated the two germline ends. The CDR3 runs 14 residues. Looked up from germline, CDR1 is SGHDT and CDR2 is FRDEAV. CDR3 DNA, as far as it was read: TGTGCCAGCAGTTTAGGGGACACCTATGCT. Translating it yields CASSLGDTYA. The complete CDR3 reads CASSLGDTYAEQFF. Full variable domain (rest looked up from reference TRBV14 and TRBJ2-1): EAGVTQSPRYAVLQEGQAVSFWCDPISGHDTLYWYQQPRDQGPQLLVYFRDEAVIDNSQLPSDRFSAVRPKGTNSTLKIQSAKQGDTATYLCASSLGDTYAEQFFGPGTRLTVL.

This clone was detected many times. All gene names here are mouse names. The read halts 4 residues ahead of the CDR3 end, with the missing end drawn from the germline J gene. V and J are TRBV13-3 and TRBJ2-3, with D perhaps matching TRBD2 (6 bases). There are 16 residues in the CDR3. Germline V lookup: CDR1 NNHDY, CDR2 SYVADS. V was clipped by 5 bases and J by 1 base, with 17 bases between them. CDR3 in amino acids: CASSYWANPGAETLYF. The sequenced part of the CDR3 DNA is TGTGCCAGCAGCTACTGGGCCAACCCGGGTGCAGAA.

There are a few counts of this clone. A much larger clone differs from this one at a single base, so this may be a read error. Mouse names are used for the genes. Read coverage stops 4 residues before the CDR3 terminus; the germline J gene supplies the remainder. J is TRBJ2-7 and V is TRBV13-2; 8 bases fit TRBD2. This CDR3 has 13 residues. Germline CDR1 is NNHNN and CDR2 is SYGAGS (reference sequence). CDR3 protein: CASGARLGYEQYF. The part of the CDR3 DNA that was read is TGTGCCAGCGGTGCCCGACTGGGGTAT.

A few counts support this clone. Gene names are mouse gene names. The read gets to within 4 residues of the CDR3 end, and the germline J gene fills in the rest. The J gene is TRBJ2-4, the V gene TRBV13-1; 8 nucleotides match TRBD2. Germline values: CDR1 NSHNY, CDR2 SYGAGN. The CDR3 sequence is 14 residues long. The CDR3 bases that were read are TGTGCCAGCAGTGACTGGGGGGAGGAAAAC. Protein product: CASSDWGEEN. Given in full, the CDR3 is CASSDWGEENTLYF.

Ten or more counts support this clone. Genes and germline are mouse. Coverage ceases 4 residues before the CDR3 finishes, and the germline J gene fills in the end. The chain carries TRBV29 and TRBJ2-7; TRBD2 agrees at 8 bases. CDR1 and CDR2 from the germline V gene are MSHET and SYDVDS. The CDR3 loop spans 14 amino acids. The V and J ends lost 3 bases and 3 bases, in that order; junction bases with no gene match: 4. CDR3 DNA (partial): TGTGCTAGCAGTTTCAACTGGGGGTACTAT. As protein: CASSFNWGYY. The full CDR3 protein reads CASSFNWGYYEQYF. The variable domain in full, completed from reference TRBV29 and TRBJ2-7, reads DMKVTQMPRYLIKRMGENVLLECGQDMSHETMYWYRQDPGLGLQLIYISYDVDSNSEGDIPKGYRVSRKKREHFSLILDSAKTNQTSVYFCASSFNWGYYEQYFGPGTRLTVL.

This clone has more than one count but fewer than ten. The gene symbols are mouse symbols. The missing CDR3 end, 4 residues past where the read stops, is filled in from the germline J gene. The V and J genes are TRBV13-2 and TRBJ1-1; TRBD1 matches 7 bases. This CDR3 comprises 14 residues. J gave up 1 base and V 0 bases, and 0 bases lay outside the gene matches. Germline values: CDR1 NNHNN, CDR2 SYGAGS (reference sequence). CDR3: CASGDGTGNTEVFF. CDR3 bases read: TGTGCCAGCGGTGATGGGACAGGGAACACA.

This clone was seen more than once but under ten times. Gene labels here are mouse ones. Read coverage stops 3 residues before the CDR3 terminus; the germline J gene supplies the remainder. This sequence joins TRBV4 and TRBJ1-6, with 9 bases that match TRBD1. TRBJ1-6 is flagged as an ORF with uncertain function. The germline CDR1 and CDR2 sequences are LGHDT and YNNKQL (reference sequence). V was clipped by 5 bases and J by 3 bases; unmatched bases: 5. The CDR3 loop spans 16 amino acids. Incomplete CDR3 DNA: TGTGCCAGCAGCCCCGGGACAGGGTACTATAATTCGCCC. Protein sequence: CASSPGTGYYNSP. The CDR3, in full, reads CASSPGTGYYNSPLYF.

This clone has a count of ten or more. Genes here carry mouse names. The read gets to within 4 residues of the CDR3 end, and the germline J gene fills in the rest. The rearrangement joins TRBV5 to TRBJ2-7; 11 positions agree with TRBD2. Germline-derived CDR1 and CDR2 are LGHNA and YNLKQL (reference sequence). The CDR3 sequence is 15 residues long. CDR3 bases read: TGTGCCAGCAGCCAGAGACTGGGGGGGTTATAT. Translating it yields CASSQRLGGLY. The CDR3 in full is CASSQRLGGLYEQYF.

In this sample, this clone turned up a few times. The gene names here belong to mouse. The CDR3 is cut off 4 residues early in the read; its end comes from the germline J gene. J is TRBJ2-4 and V is TRBV13-3, with 7 bases lining up with TRBD1. Germline values: CDR1 NNHDY, CDR2 SYVADS. CDR3 length: 13 amino acids. V dropped 6 bases and J dropped 1; count of bases not matched to a gene: 2. The CDR3 loop reads CASNQGGQNTLYF. The covered CDR3 bases are TGTGCCAGCAATCAGGGGGGTCAAAAC.

Ten or more counts support this clone. Genes and germline come from the mouse. The CDR3 extends 4 residues past the end of the read, so its final part is completed from the germline J gene. This chain joins TRBV13-3 and TRBJ2-5; the match to TRBD2 covers 8 bases. This CDR3 comprises 13 residues. Germline values: CDR1 NNHDY, CDR2 SYVADS. The J segment lost 2 bases and the V segment lost 5 bases, leaving 1 base of the junction unmatched. CDR3 DNA (partial): TGTGCCAGCAGGGGGGGGGCCCAAGAC. Translated, it gives CASRGGAQD. The full-length CDR3 reads as CASRGGAQDTQYF. Together with reference TRBV13-3 and TRBJ2-5, the CDR3 gives the full variable domain: EAAVTQSPRSKVAVTGGKVTLSCHQTNNHDYMYWYRQDTGHGLRLIHYSYVADSTEKGDIPDGYKASRPSQENFSLILELASLSQTAVYFCASRGGAQDTQYFGPGTRLLVL.

This clone is deemed medium-sized. The listed genes are named as in mouse. The read ends 4 residues early relative to the CDR3; the germline J gene fills the gap. V gene TRBV13-1 combines with J gene TRBJ2-7; TRBD2 agrees at 10 bases. Germline values: CDR1 NSHNY, CDR2 SYGAGN. The CDR3 contains 13 residues. Here the CDR3 reads CASSDWGVYEQYF. The part of the CDR3 DNA that was read is TGTGCCAGCAGCGACTGGGGGGTGTAT.

The sample holds many counts of this clone. Germline and genes: mouse. With the read ending 4 residues before the CDR3 end, the germline J gene is used to fill in that end. The gene calls are TRBV29 and TRBJ2-5, with D unresolved. Germline V CDR1 and CDR2: MSHET, SYDVDS. This CDR3 is 12 amino acids long. CDR3 sequence: CASSSQEDTQYF. The part of the CDR3 DNA that was read is TGTGCTAGCAGTTCACAAGAAGAC. The complete variable domain, with remaining parts taken from reference TRBV29 and TRBJ2-5, reads DMKVTQMPRYLIKRMGENVLLECGQDMSHETMYWYRQDPGLGLQLIYISYDVDSNSEGDIPKGYRVSRKKREHFSLILDSAKTNQTSVYFCASSSQEDTQYFGPGTRLLVL.

This clone was detected many times. Any gene name here is a mouse gene name. The read ends 4 residues early relative to the CDR3; the germline J gene fills the gap. V is TRBV5 and J is TRBJ2-5; 10 bases agree with TRBD1. The CDR3 is 14 amino acids. Germline V gene data show CDR1 as LGHNA and CDR2 as YNLKQL (reference sequence). CDR3 protein: CASSPGQGRDTQYF. The CDR3 DNA, read in part, is TGTGCCAGCAGCCCGGGACAGGGGAGAGAC.

This clone was seen many times. Gene names follow the mouse nomenclature. The CDR3 end is not reached by the read, which stops 4 residues before it; the germline J gene fills it in. The chain recombines TRBV19 with TRBJ2-5; 8 bases agree with TRBD1. The CDR3 has 15 amino acids. The V segment lost 0 bases and the J segment 2 bases; nucleotides outside the gene matches: 2. Germline CDR1 and CDR2: FNHDT and SITEND (reference sequence). CDR3 bases read: TGTGCCAGCAGTATAGGGACAGGGATCCAAGAC. It is translated as CASSIGTGIQD. The full CDR3 reads CASSIGTGIQDTQYF.

By its share, this clone is medium-sized (0.01 to 0.1%). Germline and genes here are mouse. The DNA ends 4 residues before the CDR3 does, and the rest of the CDR3 is filled in from the germline J gene. This chain uses TRBV17 with TRBJ2-5, with D perhaps matching TRBD2 (6 bases). CDR3 length: 14 amino acids. V gave up 6 bases and J gave up 0 bases, with 10 bases separating them. Germline-derived CDR1 and CDR2 are MNHDT and YYDKIL. The CDR3 region is CASRRLANQDTQYF. The part of the CDR3 DNA that was read is TGTGCTAGCAGAAGACTGGCTAACCAAGAC.